The clone carrying this TCR beta chain has a handful of counts. The sample originates from a study of T-cell memory formation after mild COVID-19. TCRdb re-called the 5' RACE reads with MiXCR, one entry per CDR3 protein. The table has 200,000 to 300,000 distinct CDR3 sequences, approximately 9% seen once. The CDR3 totals 14 residues. Germline V CDR1 and CDR2: DFQATT, SNEGSKA (reference sequence). V was cut by 0 bases and J by 3 bases, with 11 bases left in between. The J gene is TRBJ1-1, the V gene TRBV20-1; unclear D gene. This receptor was identified in a man younger than 35 who had mild COVID-19 (a few samples of this study predate the infection). Cell type and time point are not known. The sample comprised PBMCs or a T cell subset sorted from them (not recorded which). The CDR3 loop reads CSARDNTRDTEAFF. DNA for the CDR3: TGCAGTGCTAGAGATAATACGAGGGACACTGAAGCTTTCTTT.